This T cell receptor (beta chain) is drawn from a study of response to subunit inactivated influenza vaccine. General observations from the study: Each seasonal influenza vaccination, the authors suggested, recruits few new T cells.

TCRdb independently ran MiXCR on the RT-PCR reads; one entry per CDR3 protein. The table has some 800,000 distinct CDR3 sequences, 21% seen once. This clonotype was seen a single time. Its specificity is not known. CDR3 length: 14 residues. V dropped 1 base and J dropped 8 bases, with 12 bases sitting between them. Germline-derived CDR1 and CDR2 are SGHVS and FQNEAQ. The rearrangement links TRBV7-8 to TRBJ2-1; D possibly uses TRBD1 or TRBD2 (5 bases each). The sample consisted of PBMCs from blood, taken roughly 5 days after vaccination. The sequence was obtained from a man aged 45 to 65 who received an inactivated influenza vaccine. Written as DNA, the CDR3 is TGTGCCAGCAGCTTAGGGGGGAGAGATGATGAGCAGTTCTTC. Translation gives CASSLGGRDDEQFF. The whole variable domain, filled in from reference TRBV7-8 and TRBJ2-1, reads GAGVSQSPRYKVAKRGQDVALRCDPISGHVSLFWYQQALGQGPEFLTYFQNEAQLDKSGLPSDRFFAERPEGSVSTLKIQRTQQEDSAVYLCASSLGGRDDEQFFGPGTRLTVL.